This T cell receptor (beta chain) was identified in a study of T-cell reconstitution after alpha-beta-depleted transplantation in children. This sample's TCRbeta library carried unique molecular identifier barcodes. TCRdb reprocessed the PCR reads via MiXCR and lists one record per CDR3 protein. The sample records about 27,000 distinct CDR3 sequences, 15% to 20% being singletons. This clonotype was recorded at least ten times. Its antigen is unknown. Study results and limitations: The authors attributed T-cell counts and diversity one year after transplant mostly to newly produced T cells.

Germline CDR1 and CDR2: LGHNA and YNFKEQ. The CDR3 runs to 17 residues. Trimming took 0 bases from V and 12 from J, leaving 23 bases between them. The sequence was collected from a male patient between 2 and 15 years old who had a stem cell transplant for acute lymphoblastic leukemia, so the T cells may come from the graft donor. The sample was PBMCs, mostly from graft donor cells, taken 60 days after TCRalphabeta/CD19-depleted stem cell transplant. The rearrangement uses TRBV4-2 and TRBJ2-2, with D maybe TRBD2 (6 bases). This chain's CDR3 is CASSQDGSTGRKEKLFF. The CDR3, as DNA: TGTGCCAGCAGCCAAGATGGGAGTACGGGGAGGAAAGAGAAGCTGTTTTTT.